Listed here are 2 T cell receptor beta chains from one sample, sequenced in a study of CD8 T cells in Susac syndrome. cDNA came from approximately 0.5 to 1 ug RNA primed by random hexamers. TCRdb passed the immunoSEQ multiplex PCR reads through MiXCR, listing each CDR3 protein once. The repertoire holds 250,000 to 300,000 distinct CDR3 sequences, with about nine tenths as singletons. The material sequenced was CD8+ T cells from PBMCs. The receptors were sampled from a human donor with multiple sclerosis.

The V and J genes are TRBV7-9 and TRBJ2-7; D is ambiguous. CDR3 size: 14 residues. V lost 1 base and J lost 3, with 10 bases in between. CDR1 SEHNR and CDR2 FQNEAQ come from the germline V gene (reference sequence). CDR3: CASSLGSDGYEQYF. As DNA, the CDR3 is TGTGCCAGCAGCTTAGGTTCGGACGGCTACGAGCAGTACTTC. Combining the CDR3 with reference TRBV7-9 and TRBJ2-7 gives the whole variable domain DTGVSQNPRHKITKRGQNVTFRCDPISEHNRLYWYRQTLGQGPEFLTYFQNEAQLEKSRLLSDRFSAERPKGSFSTLEIQRTEQGDSAMYLCASSLGSDGYEQYFGPGTRLTVT.

In DNA, the CDR3 is TGTGCCAGTGCACACGGCGGGACGCGGACTGAAGCTTTCTTT. Protein product: CASAHGGTRTEAFF. The J gene is TRBJ1-1, the V gene TRBV19; possibly TRBD1 for D (5 bases). Germline CDR1 LNHDA, CDR2 SQIVND (reference sequence). The V end lost 8 bases, the J end lost 5 bases, and 18 bases lay between the germline ends. The CDR3 covers 14 residues.